A single sample is the source of the 5 T cell receptor beta chains below, sequenced in a study of T cells in Graves' hyperthyroidism and ophthalmopathy. RNA transcripts served as the template for amplifying TCR beta CDR3 regions. A set of HTBI primers served as the primers for a first-round RT-PCR of the TCR CDR3. Each CDR3 protein gets one entry after TCRdb re-called the multiplex PCR reads with MiXCR. Of 550,000 to 800,000 distinct CDR3 sequences listed, roughly a sixth are singletons. Material: blood. The source of these receptors is a man aged 50 or older with Graves' hyperthyroidism.

In nucleotides, the CDR3 is TGTGCCAGCAGTTACGGGCAGCGCTCTGGAAACACCATATATTTT. It is translated as CASSYGQRSGNTIYF. J is TRBJ1-3 and V is TRBV6-2 or TRBV6-3; no definite D call. There are 15 residues in the CDR3. The V gene lost 2 bases and the J gene lost 0 bases, with 8 bases spanning the gap. The germline V gene encodes CDR1 MNHEY and CDR2 SVGEGT.

This sequence joins TRBV11-2 and TRBJ1-5; D might be TRBD1 (6 bases). Germline V CDR1 and CDR2: SGHAT, FQNNGV. Trimming shortened V by 5 bases and J by 3 bases, and 8 bases separated the two germline ends. This CDR3 is 13 amino acids long. CDR3 bases: TGTGCCAGCAGCGGACAGTACAATCAGCCCCAGCATTTT. Its translation is CASSGQYNQPQHF. The full variable domain, completed using reference TRBV11-2 and TRBJ1-5, is EAGVAQSPRYKIIEKRQSVAFWCNPISGHATLYWYQQILGQGPKLLIQFQNNGVVDDSQLPKDRFSAERLKGVDSTLKIQPAKLEDSAVYLCASSGQYNQPQHFGDGTRLSIL.

There are a few counts of this clonotype. V gene TRBV4-1 combines with J gene TRBJ1-2, with 7 bases identical to TRBD1. The CDR3 contains 15 residues. Trimming at V came to 3 bases and at J to 4 bases, leaving 8 bases not matched to a gene. Germline CDR1 is MGHRA and CDR2 is YSYEKL. CDR3 nucleotides: TGCGCCAGCAGCCAGCCGGGACAGAACTTCTATGGCTACACCTTC. It is translated as CASSQPGQNFYGYTF.

This clonotype turned up a few times. This sequence joins TRBV14 and TRBJ2-7; 9 bases fit TRBD2. Germline lookup yields CDR1 SGHDN and CDR2 FVKESK. V lost 3 bases, J lost 6 bases, and 12 bases stayed unmatched. CDR3 length equals 16 residues. The CDR3 loop reads CASSQVPGIAGAEQYF. CDR3 in DNA: TGTGCCAGCAGCCAGGTCCCCGGAATAGCGGGAGCCGAGCAGTACTTC. Full variable domain (missing parts from reference TRBV14 and TRBJ2-7): EAGVTQFPSHSVIEKGQTVTLRCDPISGHDNLYWYRRVMGKEIKFLLHFVKESKQDESGMPNNRFLAERTGGTYSTLKVQPAELEDSGVYFCASSQVPGIAGAEQYFGPGTRLTVT.

This clonotype occurred a few times. The chain recombines TRBV28 with TRBJ2-5; 8 bases align to TRBD1. After removal of 3 bases from V and 4 bases from J, the junction contained 7 bases not matched to a gene. The V gene's germline CDR1 is MDHEN and CDR2 SYDVKM. There are 15 residues in the CDR3. The CDR3 here is CASSFAGGAGETQYF. Written as DNA, the CDR3 is TGTGCCAGCAGTTTTGCAGGGGGCGCTGGAGAGACCCAGTACTTC. The whole variable domain, remainder taken from reference TRBV28 and TRBJ2-5, is DVKVTQSSRYLVKRTGEKVFLECVQDMDHENMFWYRQDPGLGLRLIYFSYDVKMKEKGDIPEGYSVSREKKERFSLILESASTNQTSMYLCASSFAGGAGETQYFGPGTRLLVL.